The clone carrying this T cell receptor (beta chain) was seen a few times. Authors' data handling: Cell counts per sample came from amplifying reference gene primers. Sequencing used immunoSEQ multiplex PCR; TCRdb keeps in-frame clones, though not all of them. V, J and clone size derive from that table, while D and trimming were established from the DNA sequence. Found here are roughly 250,000 clones, 84% of them singletons; the top ten hold 1.5%. This sample was included in a study of blood T cell repertoires in COVID-19. Study as a whole: Material from acute and convalescent COVID-19 was sourced from the United States, Italy and Spain. T cells, B-cell-depleted T cells, or PBMCs supplied cDNA or gDNA.

CDR3 size: 15 residues. J lost 4 bases, V lost 6 bases, and 9 bases had no gene match. Germline CDR1 and CDR2: SNHLY and FYNNEI. This TCR derives from a middle-aged woman who had recovered from COVID-19. The sample consisted of peripheral blood. The J gene is TRBJ1-5, the V gene TRBV2; TRBD1 aligns across 7 bases. The CDR3 loop is CASRKGQLGNQPQHF. The CDR3 DNA reads as TGTGCCAGCAGGAAGGGACAGCTCGGAAATCAGCCCCAGCATTTT.